This T cell receptor (beta chain) originates from a study of response to subunit inactivated influenza vaccine. Study observations and caveats: Authors suggested each seasonal flu vaccination may recruit only limited numbers of new T cells.

One entry per CDR3 protein, called by TCRdb with MiXCR from the RT-PCR reads. The top ten hold around a tenth of the sample, which has 650,000 to 700,000 distinct CDR3 sequences, approximately 15% seen once. The germline gives CDR1 LGHDT, CDR2 YNNKEL (reference sequence). With 5 bases removed from V and 5 bases from J, the gap between germline ends came to 15 bases. CDR3 size: 14 residues. This clonotype was seen ten or more times. The antigen is undetermined. The clonotype originates from a man aged 50-60 years who received an inactivated influenza vaccine. The V call is TRBV3-1, the J call TRBJ2-5, with D possibly matching TRBD2 (6 bases). This sample comprised PBMCs from blood, obtained roughly 12 days after vaccination. CDR3 nucleotides: TGTGCCAGCAGCACTAGCTTGGGTGTGGAGACCCAGTACTTC. Translation: CASSTSLGVETQYF.